The 20 T cell receptor beta chains listed next were all sequenced from one sample in a study of blood T cell repertoires in COVID-19. The data were produced by immunoSEQ multiplex PCR, yet TCRdb's version contains in-frame clones alone and is incomplete. The data hold roughly 250,000 clones, with about 85% observed a single time. The material sequenced was PBMCs or T cells enriched from blood (not recorded which). The receptors shown here come from a woman between 25 and 40 years old with acute COVID-19.

The chain recombines TRBV11-2 with TRBJ2-2, with TRBD2 identical over 13 bases. Germline assignment: CDR1 SGHAT and CDR2 FQNNGV. The CDR3 has 18 amino acids. V dropped 5 bases and J dropped 3; count of bases not matched to a gene: 9. CDR3 amino acids: CASSRRTSGSWDTGELFF. The CDR3 DNA is TGTGCCAGCAGCCGACGGACTAGCGGGAGTTGGGACACCGGGGAGCTGTTTTTT.

V and J are TRBV28 and TRBJ1-5; D might be TRBD1 (6 bases). Trimming took off 5 bases at V and 3 bases at J, with 17 bases between the two ends. There are 16 residues in the CDR3. Germline loops: CDR1 MDHEN, CDR2 SYDVKM. The DNA for the CDR3 is TGTGCCAGCAGTGTACGACAGGCAGCAATCAATCAGCCCCAGCATTTT. Protein product: CASSVRQAAINQPQHF.

V is TRBV3-1 (or the pseudogene TRBV3-2) and J is TRBJ2-7, with a weak D call TRBD1 (5 bases). Deletions cut 1 base from V and 5 bases from J, with 21 bases between. Germline V gene lookup returns CDR1 LGHDT and CDR2 YNNKEL (reference sequence). This CDR3 is 17 amino acids long. The DNA for the CDR3 is TGTGCCAGCAGCCAAGTGGGGCTGTCAGACCAGGCGGACGAGCAGTACTTC. This encodes CASSQVGLSDQADEQYF.

This clone was detected once. The V call is TRBV7-9, the J call TRBJ1-4; D call uncertain. CDR3 size: 13 residues. CDR1 and CDR2 (germline): SEHNR, FQNEAQ (reference sequence). V gave up 4 bases and J gave up 2 bases, with 5 bases separating them. DNA of the CDR3: TGTGCCAGCAGCTACGGGACTAATGAAAAACTGTTTTTT. Translation: CASSYGTNEKLFF. Full variable domain (remainder filled in from reference TRBV7-9 and TRBJ1-4): DTGVSQNPRHKITKRGQNVTFRCDPISEHNRLYWYRQTLGQGPEFLTYFQNEAQLEKSRLLSDRFSAERPKGSFSTLEIQRTEQGDSAMYLCASSYGTNEKLFFGSGTQLSVL.

CDR3 sequence reads: CASSQATGGYTF. The CDR3 nucleotides are TGTGCCAGCAGCCAAGCTACGGGTGGCTACACCTTC. The chain uses TRBV3-1 (or the pseudogene TRBV3-2) and TRBJ1-2; D gene ambiguous. Trimming pared 1 base from V and 7 bases from J, leaving 7 bases between. Germline V CDR1 and CDR2: LGHDT, YNNKEL (reference sequence). The CDR3 is 12 amino acids.

The V gene is TRBV19, the J gene TRBJ2-3; 8 bases agree with TRBD1. The ends lost 9 bases at V and 1 base at J; junction bases unmatched: 3. The CDR3 is 13 amino acids. Germline V gene data show CDR1 as LNHDA and CDR2 as SQIVND (reference sequence). The CDR3 spells CASSDRGTDTQYF. CDR3 coding DNA: TGTGCCAGCTCGGACAGGGGCACAGATACGCAGTATTTT.

This sequence joins TRBV18 and TRBJ2-3, with 8 bases matching TRBD1. CDR1 is KGHSH, CDR2 LQKENI, per germline. CDR3 length: 16 amino acids. J was trimmed by 1 base and V by 3 bases; bases with no gene match: 6. CDR3 sequence (DNA): TGTGCCAGCTCACCTTACCTGACAGGGGGCACAGATACGCAGTATTTT. Protein product: CASSPYLTGGTDTQYF. The whole variable domain, remainder taken from reference TRBV18 and TRBJ2-3, is NAGVMQNPRHLVRRRGQEARLRCSPMKGHSHVYWYRQLPEEGLKFMVYLQKENIIDESGMPKERFSAEFPKEGPSILRIQQVVRGDSAAYFCASSPYLTGGTDTQYFGPGTRLTVL.

The genes are TRBV3-1 (or the pseudogene TRBV3-2) and TRBJ1-1; D call uncertain. Germline values: CDR1 LGHDT, CDR2 YNNKEL (reference sequence). There are 14 residues in the CDR3. The V and J ends lost 2 bases and 1 base respectively, with 8 bases between them. CDR3 coding DNA: TGTGCCAGCAGCCAAATGCTGAGGAACACTGAAGCTTTCTTT. It is translated as CASSQMLRNTEAFF.

This chain connects TRBV3-1 (or the pseudogene TRBV3-2) to TRBJ1-1, with 7 positions matching TRBD1. The CDR3 runs 14 residues. V dropped 2 bases and J dropped 2; count of bases not matched to a gene: 2. The germline CDR1 and CDR2 sequences are LGHDT and YNNKEL (reference sequence). The CDR3 spells CASSQRQGNTEAFF. The CDR3 DNA reads TGTGCCAGCAGCCAACGACAGGGTAACACTGAAGCTTTCTTT.

This clone was recorded once. The rearrangement links TRBV29-1 to TRBJ1-2, with TRBD1 as a possible D gene (6 bases). The CDR3 has 14 residues. The germline gives CDR1 SQVTM, CDR2 ANQGSEA. The germline V and J ends were trimmed by 3 bases and 0 bases, with 11 bases remaining between them. The CDR3 DNA sequence: TGCAGCGTTGAGCGCCAGGGGACTAACTATGGCTACACCTTC. Translated, it gives CSVERQGTNYGYTF.

The chain recombines TRBV11-2 with TRBJ1-5; D is unresolved. CDR3 length: 17 amino acids. The germline V gene has CDR1 SGHAT and CDR2 FQNNGV. Trimming left V 6 bases short and J 5 bases short, with 23 bases between. CDR3 sequence reads: CASSSVVEDGLDQPQHF. CDR3 sequence (DNA): TGTGCCAGCAGTTCTGTCGTGGAGGACGGTTTGGATCAGCCCCAGCATTTT.

This clone was seen a few times. The CDR3 DNA reads TGTGCCAGCAGCCGAGGGGCGGGTTACTCTGGAAACACCATATATTTT. Residues: CASSRGAGYSGNTIYF. The V gene is TRBV7-8, the J gene TRBJ1-3; possibly TRBD1 for D (5 bases). Germline lookup yields CDR1 SGHVS and CDR2 FQNEAQ. CDR3 length: 16 amino acids. The ends were cut back, 5 bases at V and 0 bases at J, with 14 bases in the middle.

This chain links TRBV19 with TRBJ1-4; D gene uncertain. The germline V gene encodes CDR1 LNHDA and CDR2 SQIVND (reference sequence). The CDR3 runs to 14 residues. V gave up 3 bases and J gave up 8 bases, with 13 bases separating them. In DNA, the CDR3 is TGTGCCAGTAGTATTGTAGGAGGAACGGAAAAACTGTTTTTT. Translation gives CASSIVGGTEKLFF.

V and J are TRBV6-1 and TRBJ1-1; the D is unclear. Germline V gives CDR1 MNHNS, CDR2 SASEGT. V was clipped by 4 bases and J by 1 base, with 16 bases between them. The CDR3 extends over 16 amino acids. The CDR3 here is CASSGTPVLGNTEAFF. The CDR3 DNA follows: TGTGCCAGCAGTGGTACCCCCGTACTTGGGAACACTGAAGCTTTCTTT.

The gene calls are TRBV6-1 and TRBJ1-2; 8 bases map to TRBD1. CDR3 length: 13 amino acids. Germline V gene lookup returns CDR1 MNHNS and CDR2 SASEGT. V lost 5 bases to trimming and J lost 12 bases; unmatched junction nucleotides: 11. The CDR3 DNA follows: TGTGCCAGCAGTTCCGCGACAGGGGCGGTCCACACCTTC. Protein sequence: CASSSATGAVHTF.

This rearrangement joins TRBV30 to TRBJ1-3, with 7 bases matching TRBD1. With V trimmed by 1 base and J by 0 bases, 3 bases remained unmatched. This CDR3 contains 15 residues. In germline, CDR1 is GTSNPN, CDR2 SVGIG (reference sequence). CDR3 bases: TGTGCCTGGAGTGGGACAGGACTCTCTGGAAACACCATATATTTT. This translates into CAWSGTGLSGNTIYF.

The chain has TRBV13 and TRBJ1-2; tentative D call: TRBD1 (6 bases). The germline gives CDR1 PRHDT, CDR2 FYEKMQ (reference sequence). The V end lost 5 bases, the J end lost 1 base, and 14 bases lay between the germline ends. This CDR3 is built from 15 residues. The CDR3 loop is CASSKRTEFNYGYTF. The CDR3 DNA sequence: TGTGCCAGCAGCAAACGGACAGAATTTAACTATGGCTACACCTTC.

This chain links TRBV15 with TRBJ1-1; TRBD1 aligns across 8 bases. The CDR3 is 13 amino acids. Germline loops: CDR1 LNHNV, CDR2 YYDKDF (reference sequence). Trimming at V came to 10 bases and at J to 0 bases, leaving 4 bases not matched to a gene. The DNA of the CDR3 is TGTGCCAGCCGGACAGGGATGAACACTGAAGCTTTCTTT. It specifies CASRTGMNTEAFF.

The chain carries TRBV5-4 and TRBJ1-2, with 9 bases fitting TRBD1. Germline V gene sequence: CDR1 SGHNT, CDR2 YYREEE (reference sequence). Losses at the gene ends were 0 bases for V and 6 bases for J; bases not matched to a gene: 12. The CDR3 sequence is 17 residues long. The CDR3 DNA is TGTGCCAGCAGCTTGGTTAGGACAGGGGCGGCTTACAATGGCTACACCTTC. Translation: CASSLVRTGAAYNGYTF.

The V and J genes are TRBV28 and TRBJ2-5; possible D gene TRBD2, 6 bases. V was trimmed by 0 bases and J by 2 bases, leaving 22 bases between them. The CDR3 length is 19 residues. Per the germline V gene, CDR1 is MDHEN and CDR2 is SYDVKM. Here the CDR3 reads CASSLWGLYSGRTQETQYF. The CDR3 DNA reads TGTGCCAGCAGTTTATGGGGGCTATATAGCGGCAGGACACAAGAGACCCAGTACTTC.